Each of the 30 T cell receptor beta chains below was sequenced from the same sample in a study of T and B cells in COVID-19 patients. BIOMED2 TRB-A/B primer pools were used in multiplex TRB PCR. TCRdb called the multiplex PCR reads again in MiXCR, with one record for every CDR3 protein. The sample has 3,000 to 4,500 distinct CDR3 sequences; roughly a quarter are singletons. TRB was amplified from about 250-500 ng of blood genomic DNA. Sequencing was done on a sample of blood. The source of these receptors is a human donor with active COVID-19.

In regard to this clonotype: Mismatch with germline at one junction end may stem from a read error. In DNA form, the CDR3 reads TGCGCCAGCAGCCAAGGGGGGGGCTCCTACAATGAGCAGTTCTTC. Amino acid sequence: CASSQGGGSYNEQFF. The chain is built from TRBV19 and TRBJ2-1; D perhaps matches TRBD2 (7 bases). CDR3 length equals 15 residues. Germline V lookup: CDR1 LNHDA, CDR2 SQIVND (reference sequence).

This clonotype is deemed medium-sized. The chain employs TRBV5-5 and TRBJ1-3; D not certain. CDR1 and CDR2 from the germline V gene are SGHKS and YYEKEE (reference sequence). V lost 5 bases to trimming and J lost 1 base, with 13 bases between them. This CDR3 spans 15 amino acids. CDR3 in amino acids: CASSHNWESGNTIYF. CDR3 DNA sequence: TGTGCCAGCAGTCATAATTGGGAGTCTGGAAACACCATATATTTT.

The CDR3 loop is CASSLGKGQPQHF. CDR3 coding DNA: TGTGCCAGCAGCTTGGGGAAGGGACAGCCCCAGCATTTT. The chain combines TRBV5-5 with TRBJ1-5, with D uncertain. The germline gives CDR1 SGHKS, CDR2 YYEKEE (reference sequence). Trimming cost V 0 bases and J 7 bases, with 8 bases left between them. The CDR3 length is 13 residues.

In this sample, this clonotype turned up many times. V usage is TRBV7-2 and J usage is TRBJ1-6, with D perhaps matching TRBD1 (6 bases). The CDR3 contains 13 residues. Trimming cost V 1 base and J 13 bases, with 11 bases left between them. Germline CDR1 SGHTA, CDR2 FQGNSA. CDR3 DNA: TGTGCCAGCAGCTTAGGGACAGATTTTCCCCTCCACTTT. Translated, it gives CASSLGTDFPLHF.

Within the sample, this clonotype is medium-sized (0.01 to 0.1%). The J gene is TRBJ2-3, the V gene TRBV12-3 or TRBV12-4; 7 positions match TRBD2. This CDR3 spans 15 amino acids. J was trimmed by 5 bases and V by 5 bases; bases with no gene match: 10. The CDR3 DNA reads TGTGCCAGCAGTCCCGCGGGAGAAGGAGGAGATACGCAGTATTTT. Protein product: CASSPAGEGGDTQYF.

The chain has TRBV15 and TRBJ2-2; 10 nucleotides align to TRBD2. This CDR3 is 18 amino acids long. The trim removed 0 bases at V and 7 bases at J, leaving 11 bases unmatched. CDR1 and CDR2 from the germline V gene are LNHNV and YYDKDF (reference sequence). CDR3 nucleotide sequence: TGTGCCACCAGCAGAGATTATAATCGGCTAGCGGGAGTCGGGGAGCTGTTTTTT. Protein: CATSRDYNRLAGVGELFF. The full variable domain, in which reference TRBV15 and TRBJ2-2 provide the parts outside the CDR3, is DAMVIQNPRYQVTQFGKPVTLSCSQTLNHNVMYWYQQKSSQAPKLLFHYYDKDFNNEADTPDNFQSRRPNTSFCFLDIRSPGLGDTAMYLCATSRDYNRLAGVGELFFGEGSRLTVL.

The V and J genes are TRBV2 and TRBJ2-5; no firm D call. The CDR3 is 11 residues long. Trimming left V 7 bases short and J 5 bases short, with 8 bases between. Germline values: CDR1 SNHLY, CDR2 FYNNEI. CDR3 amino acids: CASTRWETQYF. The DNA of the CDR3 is TGTGCCAGCACCCGGTGGGAGACCCAGTACTTC.

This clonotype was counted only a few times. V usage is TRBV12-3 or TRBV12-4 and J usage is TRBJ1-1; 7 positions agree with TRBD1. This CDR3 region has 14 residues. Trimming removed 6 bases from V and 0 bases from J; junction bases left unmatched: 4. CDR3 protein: CASSLGQMNTEAFF. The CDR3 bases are TGTGCCAGCAGCCTGGGACAGATGAACACTGAAGCTTTCTTT.

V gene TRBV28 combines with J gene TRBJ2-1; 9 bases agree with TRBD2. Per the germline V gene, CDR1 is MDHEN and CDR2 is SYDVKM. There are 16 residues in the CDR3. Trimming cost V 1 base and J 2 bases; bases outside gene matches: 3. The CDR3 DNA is TGTGCCAGCAGTTTATCGGCTAGCGGGACCTACAATGAGCAGTTCTTC. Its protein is CASSLSASGTYNEQFF.

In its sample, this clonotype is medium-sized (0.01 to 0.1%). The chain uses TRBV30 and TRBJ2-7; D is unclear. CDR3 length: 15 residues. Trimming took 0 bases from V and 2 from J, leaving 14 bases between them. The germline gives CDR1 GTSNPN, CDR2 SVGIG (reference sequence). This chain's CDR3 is CAWSVETFSPYEQYF. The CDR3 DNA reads TGTGCCTGGAGTGTAGAGACTTTCTCCCCCTACGAGCAGTACTTC.

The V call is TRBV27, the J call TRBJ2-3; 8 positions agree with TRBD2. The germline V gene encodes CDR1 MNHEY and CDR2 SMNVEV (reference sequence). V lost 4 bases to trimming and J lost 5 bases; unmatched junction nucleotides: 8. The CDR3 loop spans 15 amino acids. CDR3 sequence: CASSSSAGEEDTQYF. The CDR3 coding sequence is TGTGCCAGCAGTTCTTCAGCGGGAGAGGAAGATACGCAGTATTTT.

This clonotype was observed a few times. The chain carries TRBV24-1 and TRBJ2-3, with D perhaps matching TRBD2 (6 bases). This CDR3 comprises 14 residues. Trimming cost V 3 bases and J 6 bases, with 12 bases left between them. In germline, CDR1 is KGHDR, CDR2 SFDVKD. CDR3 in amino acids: CATSDLRRGDTQYF. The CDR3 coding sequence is TGTGCCACCAGTGATCTCCGCCGGGGGGATACGCAGTATTTT.

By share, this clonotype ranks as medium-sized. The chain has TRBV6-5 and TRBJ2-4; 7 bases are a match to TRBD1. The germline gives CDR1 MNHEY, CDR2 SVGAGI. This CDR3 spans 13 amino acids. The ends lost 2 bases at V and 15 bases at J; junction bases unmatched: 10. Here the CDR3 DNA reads TGTGCCAGCAGTTACCAGACAGGGACGGACAGGTACTTC. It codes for CASSYQTGTDRYF.

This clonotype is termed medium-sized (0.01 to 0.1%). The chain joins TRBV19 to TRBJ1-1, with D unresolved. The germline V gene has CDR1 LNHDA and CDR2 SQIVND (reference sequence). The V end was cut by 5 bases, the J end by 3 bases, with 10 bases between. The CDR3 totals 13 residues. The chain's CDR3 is CASSGQEHTEAFF. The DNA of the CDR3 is TGTGCCAGTAGTGGGCAGGAACACACTGAAGCTTTCTTT.

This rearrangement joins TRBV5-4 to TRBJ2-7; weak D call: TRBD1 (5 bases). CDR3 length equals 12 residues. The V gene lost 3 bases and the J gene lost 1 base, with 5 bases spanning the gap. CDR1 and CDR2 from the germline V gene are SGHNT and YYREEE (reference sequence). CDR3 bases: TGTGCCAGCAGCTCAGGGTCCTACGAGCAGTACTTC. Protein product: CASSSGSYEQYF.

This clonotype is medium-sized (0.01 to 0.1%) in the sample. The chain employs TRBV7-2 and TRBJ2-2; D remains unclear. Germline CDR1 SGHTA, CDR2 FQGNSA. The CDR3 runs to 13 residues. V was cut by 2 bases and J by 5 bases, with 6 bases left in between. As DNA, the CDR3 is TGTGCCAGCAGCTTACGGTCTACCGGGGAGCTGTTTTTT. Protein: CASSLRSTGELFF.

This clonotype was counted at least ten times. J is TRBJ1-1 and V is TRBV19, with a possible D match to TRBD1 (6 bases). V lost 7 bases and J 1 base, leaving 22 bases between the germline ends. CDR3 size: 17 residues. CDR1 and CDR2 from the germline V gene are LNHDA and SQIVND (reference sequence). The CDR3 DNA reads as TGTGCCAGTACCTGGGACATTTATGGGGCTGGGAACACTGAAGCTTTCTTT. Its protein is CASTWDIYGAGNTEAFF.

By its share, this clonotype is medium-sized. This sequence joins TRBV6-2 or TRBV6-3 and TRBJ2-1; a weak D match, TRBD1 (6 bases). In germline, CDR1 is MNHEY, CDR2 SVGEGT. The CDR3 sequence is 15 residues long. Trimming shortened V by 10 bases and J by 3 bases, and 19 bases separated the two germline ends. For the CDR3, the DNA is TGTGCCACAGGAGGCAGGGGAGCTGGCTACAATGAGCAGTTCTTC. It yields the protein CATGGRGAGYNEQFF.

The CDR3 is CASSFRAAYEQYF. CDR3 bases: TGTGCCAGCAGCTTCAGGGCGGCCTACGAGCAGTACTTC. This sequence joins TRBV7-9 and TRBJ2-7; the D gene is possibly TRBD1 (5 bases). The V gene lost 3 bases and the J gene lost 2 bases, with 8 bases spanning the gap. There are 13 residues in the CDR3. Per the germline V gene, CDR1 is SEHNR and CDR2 is FQNEAQ (reference sequence).

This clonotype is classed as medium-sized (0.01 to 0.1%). Here the CDR3 DNA reads TGTGCCAGCACCCTCCGCCGAGCGGGGGGCCTAAGGGCCTACGAGCAGTACTTC. This encodes CASTLRRAGGLRAYEQYF. The chain combines TRBV5-4 with TRBJ2-7; TRBD2 agrees at 9 bases. The CDR3 covers 18 residues. Germline CDR1 SGHNT, CDR2 YYREEE (reference sequence). V shed 6 bases and J 2 bases; nucleotides not matched to a gene: 18. Together with reference TRBV5-4 and TRBJ2-7, the CDR3 gives the full variable domain: ETGVTQSPTHLIKTRGQQVTLRCSSQSGHNTVSWYQQALGQGPQFIFQYYREEENGRGNFPPRFSGLQFPNYSSELNVNALELDDSALYLCASTLRRAGGLRAYEQYFGPGTRLTVT.

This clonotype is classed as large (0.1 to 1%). The CDR3 reads CSVGSSRGNEQFF. The CDR3 region has the DNA TGCAGCGTTGGCAGTTCTAGGGGCAATGAGCAGTTCTTC. The V and J genes are TRBV29-1 and TRBJ2-1; tentative D call: TRBD1 (5 bases). Trimming took off 4 bases at V and 6 bases at J, with 13 bases between the two ends. CDR1 SQVTM and CDR2 ANQGSEA come from the germline V gene. The length of the CDR3 is 13 residues.

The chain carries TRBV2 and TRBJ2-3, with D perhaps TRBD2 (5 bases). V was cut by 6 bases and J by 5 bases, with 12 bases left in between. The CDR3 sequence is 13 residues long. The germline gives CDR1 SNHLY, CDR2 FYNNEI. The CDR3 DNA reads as TGTGCCAGCAGCTCCGAGGGTCTAGATACGCAGTATTTT. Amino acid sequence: CASSSEGLDTQYF. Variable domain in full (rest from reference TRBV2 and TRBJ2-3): EPEVTQTPSHQVTQMGQEVILRCVPISNHLYFYWYRQILGQKVEFLVSFYNNEISEKSEIFDDQFSVERPDGSNFTLKIRSTKLEDSAMYFCASSSEGLDTQYFGPGTRLTVL.

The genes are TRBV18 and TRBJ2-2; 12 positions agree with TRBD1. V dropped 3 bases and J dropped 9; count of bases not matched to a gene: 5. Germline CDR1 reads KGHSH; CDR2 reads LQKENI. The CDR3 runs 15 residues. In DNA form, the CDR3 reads TGTGCCAGCTCACCTCAGGGGACAGGGGGCCGGGAGCTGTTTTTT. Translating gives CASSPQGTGGRELFF.

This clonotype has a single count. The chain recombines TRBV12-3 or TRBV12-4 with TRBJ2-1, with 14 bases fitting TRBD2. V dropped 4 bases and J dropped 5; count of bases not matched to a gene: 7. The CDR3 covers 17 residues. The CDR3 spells CASSSGTSGRSDNEQFF. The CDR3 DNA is TGTGCCAGCAGTTCCGGGACTAGCGGGAGAAGTGACAATGAGCAGTTCTTC.

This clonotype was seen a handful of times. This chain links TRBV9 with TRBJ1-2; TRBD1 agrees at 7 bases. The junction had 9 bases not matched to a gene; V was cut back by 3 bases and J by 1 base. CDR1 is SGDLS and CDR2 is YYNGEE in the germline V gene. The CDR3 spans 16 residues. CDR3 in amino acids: CASSAGTWDSNYGYTF. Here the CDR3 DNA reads TGTGCCAGCAGCGCTGGTACCTGGGACAGTAACTATGGCTACACCTTC.

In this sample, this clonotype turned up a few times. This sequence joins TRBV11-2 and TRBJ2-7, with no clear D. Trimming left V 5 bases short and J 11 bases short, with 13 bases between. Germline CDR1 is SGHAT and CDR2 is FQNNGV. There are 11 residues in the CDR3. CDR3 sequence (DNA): TGTGCCAGCAGCGTACAAGGATACGAGTACTTC. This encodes CASSVQGYEYF.

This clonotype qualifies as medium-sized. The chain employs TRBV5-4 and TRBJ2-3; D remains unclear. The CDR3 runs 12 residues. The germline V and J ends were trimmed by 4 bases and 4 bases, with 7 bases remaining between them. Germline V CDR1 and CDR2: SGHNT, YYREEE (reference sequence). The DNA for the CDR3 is TGTGCCAGCAGCAGGACGGCAGATACGCAGTATTTT. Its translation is CASSRTADTQYF. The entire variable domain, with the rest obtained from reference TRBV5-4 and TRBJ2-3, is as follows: ETGVTQSPTHLIKTRGQQVTLRCSSQSGHNTVSWYQQALGQGPQFIFQYYREEENGRGNFPPRFSGLQFPNYSSELNVNALELDDSALYLCASSRTADTQYFGPGTRLTVL.

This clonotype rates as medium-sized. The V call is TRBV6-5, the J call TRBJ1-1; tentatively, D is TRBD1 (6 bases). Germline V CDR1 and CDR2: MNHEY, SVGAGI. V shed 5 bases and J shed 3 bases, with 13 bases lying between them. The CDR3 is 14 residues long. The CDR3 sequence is CASSGTGSDTEAFF. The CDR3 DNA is TGTGCCAGCAGTGGCACAGGGTCTGACACTGAAGCTTTCTTT.

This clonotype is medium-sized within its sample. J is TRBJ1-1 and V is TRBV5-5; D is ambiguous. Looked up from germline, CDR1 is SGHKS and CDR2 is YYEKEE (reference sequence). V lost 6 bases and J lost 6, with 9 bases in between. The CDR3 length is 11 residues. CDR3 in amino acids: CASTEGAEAFF. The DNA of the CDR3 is TGTGCCAGCACAGAGGGAGCTGAAGCTTTCTTT.

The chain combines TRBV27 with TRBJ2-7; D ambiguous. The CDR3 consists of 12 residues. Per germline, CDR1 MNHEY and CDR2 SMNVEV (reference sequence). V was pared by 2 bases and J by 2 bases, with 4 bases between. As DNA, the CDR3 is TGTGCCAGCAGTTTAGGAACCTACGAGCAGTACTTC. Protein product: CASSLGTYEQYF.